Below, one T cell receptor (beta chain) is given with its context. The method was immunoSEQ multiplex PCR; TCRdb's version includes in-frame clones alone and lacks a portion of them. The sample lists a few hundred thousand clones, more than 95% seen once, with about 0.06% in the top ten. This sample was included in a study of shared clonotypes between healthy human individuals. Donation came from healthy HIV-negative adults that had no recent acute infections or vaccinations. With 2 bases clipped from V and 10 bases from J, the junction kept 10 bases outside the gene matches. The CDR3 has 16 residues. The V gene's germline CDR1 is MDHEN and CDR2 SYDVKM.

The receptor was isolated from a woman in her 30s in good health. This rearrangement joins TRBV28 to TRBJ2-1; 11 positions match TRBD2. The sequencing input was naive CD4+ T cells sorted from blood. Subset here: CD45RA+ positively selected. The CDR3 DNA reads TGTGCCAGCAGTTTACTACCTAGCGGGAGGCCGGGGGAGCAGTTCTTC. Translated: CASSLLPSGRPGEQFF.